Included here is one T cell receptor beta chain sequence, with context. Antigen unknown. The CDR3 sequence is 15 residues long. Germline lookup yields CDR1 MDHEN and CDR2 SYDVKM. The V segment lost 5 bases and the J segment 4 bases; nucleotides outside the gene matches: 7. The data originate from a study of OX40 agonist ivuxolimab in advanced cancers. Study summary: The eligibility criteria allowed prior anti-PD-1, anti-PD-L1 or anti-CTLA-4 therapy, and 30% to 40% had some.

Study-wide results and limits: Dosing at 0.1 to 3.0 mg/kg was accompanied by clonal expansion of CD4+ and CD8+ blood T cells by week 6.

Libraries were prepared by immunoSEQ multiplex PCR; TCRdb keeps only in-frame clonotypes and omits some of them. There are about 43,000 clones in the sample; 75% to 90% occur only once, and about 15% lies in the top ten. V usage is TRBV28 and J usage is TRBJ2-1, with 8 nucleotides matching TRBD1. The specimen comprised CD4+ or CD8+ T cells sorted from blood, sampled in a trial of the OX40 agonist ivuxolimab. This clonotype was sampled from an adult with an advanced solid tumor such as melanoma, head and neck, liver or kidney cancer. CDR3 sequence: CASSSGTGGYNEQFF. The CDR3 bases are TGTGCCAGCAGTAGTGGGACAGGTGGTTACAATGAGCAGTTCTTC.